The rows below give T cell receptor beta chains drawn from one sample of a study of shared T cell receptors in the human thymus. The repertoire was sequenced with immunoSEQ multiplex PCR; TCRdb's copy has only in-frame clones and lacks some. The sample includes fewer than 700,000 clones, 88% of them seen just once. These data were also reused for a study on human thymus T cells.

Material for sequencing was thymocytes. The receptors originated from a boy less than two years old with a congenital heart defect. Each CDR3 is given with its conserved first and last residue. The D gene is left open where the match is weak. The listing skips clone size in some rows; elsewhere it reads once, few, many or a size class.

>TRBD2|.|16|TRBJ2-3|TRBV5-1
CASSDTSGKGTDTQYF
TGCGCCAGCAGCGATACTAGCGGGAAGGGAACAGATACGCAGTATTTT
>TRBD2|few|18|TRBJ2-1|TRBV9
CASSAPLGGLAGYNEQFF
TGTGCCAGCAGCGCTCCCTTGGGGGGACTAGCGGGGTACAATGAGCAGTTCTTC
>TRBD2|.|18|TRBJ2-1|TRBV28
CASRFRARTSATYNEQFF
TGTGCCAGCAGGTTCCGAGCCCGTACTAGCGCAACCTACAATGAGCAGTTCTTC
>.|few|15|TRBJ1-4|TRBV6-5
CASSDKDATNEKLFF
TGTGCCAGCAGCGACAAAGACGCAACTAATGAAAAACTGTTTTTT
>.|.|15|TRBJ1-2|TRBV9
CASSGRDTRFYGYTF
TGTGCCAGCAGCGGCCGGGACACCCGATTCTATGGCTACACCTTC
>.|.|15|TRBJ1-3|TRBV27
CASRPTGQGGNTIYF
TGTGCCAGCAGACCGACAGGCCAAGGAGGAAACACCATATATTTT
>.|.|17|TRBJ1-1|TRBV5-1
CASSLSSPRVCCTEAFF
TGCGCCAGCAGCTTGAGTTCCCCCAGGGTTTGTTGCACTGAAGCTTTCTTT
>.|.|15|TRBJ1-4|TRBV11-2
CASSLSRHRLEKLFF
TGTGCCAGCAGCTTAAGCCGGCACCGACTTGAAAAACTGTTTTTT
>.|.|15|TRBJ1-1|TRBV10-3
CAISDRTVAGTEAFF
TGTGCCATCAGTGACCGAACGGTGGCGGGCACTGAAGCTTTCTTT
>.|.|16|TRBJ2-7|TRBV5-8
CASSLGTGPSSYEQYF
TGTGCCAGCAGCTTGGGCACAGGTCCCAGCTCCTACGAGCAGTACTTC
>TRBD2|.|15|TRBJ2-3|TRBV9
CASSSWTSGRDTQYF
TGTGCCAGCAGTTCGTGGACTAGCGGGAGGGATACGCAGTATTTT
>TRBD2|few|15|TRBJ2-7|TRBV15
CATSRGFGTTYEQYF
TGTGCCACCAGCAGAGGCTTTGGGACTACCTACGAGCAGTACTTC
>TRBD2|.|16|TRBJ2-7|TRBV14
CASSLASGRSSYEQYF
TGTGCCAGCAGCCTAGCTAGCGGGAGGAGCTCCTACGAGCAGTACTTC
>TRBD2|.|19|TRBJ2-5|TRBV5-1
CASSLGGLVGGVAQETQYF
TGCGCCAGCAGCTTGGGTGGACTAGTGGGGGGGGTGGCCCAAGAGACCCAGTACTTC
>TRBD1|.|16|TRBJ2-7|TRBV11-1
CASSFFPGQGTHEQYF
TGTGCCAGCAGCTTCTTCCCGGGACAGGGGACTCACGAGCAGTACTTC
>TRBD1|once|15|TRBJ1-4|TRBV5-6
CASSLRQGSHEKLFF
TGTGCCAGCAGCCTTAGACAGGGGTCGCATGAAAAACTGTTTTTT
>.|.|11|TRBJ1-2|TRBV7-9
CASSLDRVNTF
TGTGCCAGCAGCTTAGACAGGGTAAACACCTTC
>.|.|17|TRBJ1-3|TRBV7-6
CASSPGRGGSGRNTIYF
TGTGCCAGCAGCCCCGGGAGGGGGGGAAGCGGGAGAAACACCATATATTTT
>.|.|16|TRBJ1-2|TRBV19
CASSIDPFSPDYGYTF
TGTGCCAGTAGTATAGATCCGTTTTCCCCGGACTATGGCTACACCTTC
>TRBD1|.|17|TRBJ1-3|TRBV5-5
CASSLATGGGAINTIYF
TGTGCCAGCAGCTTGGCCACAGGGGGTGGGGCGATAAACACCATATATTTT
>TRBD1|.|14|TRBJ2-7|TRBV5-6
CASSPGQTLYEQYF
TGTGCCAGCAGCCCGGGACAGACCCTCTACGAGCAGTACTTC
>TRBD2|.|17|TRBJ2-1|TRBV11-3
CASSAGVRRDLYNEQFF
TGTGCCAGCAGCGCGGGGGTTAGGCGGGACCTCTACAATGAGCAGTTCTTC
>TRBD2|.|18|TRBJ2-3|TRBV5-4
CASSQGSGGGDSTDTQYF
TGTGCCAGCAGCCAAGGAAGCGGGGGGGGAGATAGCACAGATACGCAGTATTTT
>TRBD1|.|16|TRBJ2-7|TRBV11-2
CASSLAFWTGSHEQYF
TGTGCCAGCAGCTTAGCTTTCTGGACAGGGTCCCACGAGCAGTACTTC
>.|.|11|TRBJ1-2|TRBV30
CAWATRGGYTF
TGTGCCTGGGCTACTAGGGGGGGCTACACCTTC
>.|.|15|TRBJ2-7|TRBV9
CASSAGLTGAYEQYF
TGTGCCAGCAGCGCGGGCCTGACAGGTGCCTACGAGCAGTACTTC
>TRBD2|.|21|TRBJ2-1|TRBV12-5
CASGLVTSGRPLKVRYNEQFF
TGTGCTAGTGGTTTGGTAACTAGCGGGAGACCTCTGAAGGTTCGGTACAATGAGCAGTTCTTC
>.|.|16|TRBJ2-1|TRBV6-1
CASSERGCRLLDEQFF
TGTGCCAGCAGTGAAAGGGGGTGTAGGCTCCTCGATGAGCAGTTCTTC
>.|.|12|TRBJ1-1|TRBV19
CATQGQNTEAFF
TGTGCCACCCAGGGACAGAACACTGAAGCTTTCTTT
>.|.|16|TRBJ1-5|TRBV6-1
CASSEGVRGTDQPQHF
TGTGCCAGCAGTGAAGGGGTCAGGGGAACGGATCAGCCCCAGCATTTT
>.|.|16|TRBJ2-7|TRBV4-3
CASSQVPASDSYEQYF
TGCGCCAGCAGCCAAGTTCCGGCTAGCGACTCCTACGAGCAGTACTTC
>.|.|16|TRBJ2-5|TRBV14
CASSQDLGLSRETQYF
TGTGCCAGCAGCCAAGACCTCGGACTCTCCAGGGAGACCCAGTACTTC
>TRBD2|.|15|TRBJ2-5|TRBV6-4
CASSTGTSDQETQYF
TGTGCCAGCAGCACCGGGACTAGCGACCAAGAGACCCAGTACTTC
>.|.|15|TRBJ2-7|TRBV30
CAWSEPTRSSYEQYF
TGTGCCTGGAGTGAACCCACTAGAAGCTCCTACGAGCAGTACTTC
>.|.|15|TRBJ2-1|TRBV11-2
CASSLAQATYNEQFF
TGTGCCAGCAGCTTAGCGCAGGCCACCTACAATGAGCAGTTCTTC
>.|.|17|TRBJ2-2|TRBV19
CASSRTGEHSNTGELFF
TGTGCCAGTAGTCGGACGGGAGAGCACTCGAACACCGGGGAGCTGTTTTTT
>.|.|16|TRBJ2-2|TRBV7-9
CASSLEVAENTGELFF
TGTGCCAGCAGCTTAGAGGTAGCAGAGAACACCGGGGAGCTGTTTTTT
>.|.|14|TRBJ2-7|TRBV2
CASSRGRVSYEQYF
TGTGCCAGCAGTAGGGGCAGGGTTTCCTACGAGCAGTACTTC
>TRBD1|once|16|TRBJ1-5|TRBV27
CASSSQTGGRNQPQHF
TGTGCCAGCAGTTCTCAGACAGGGGGTAGGAATCAGCCCCAGCATTTT
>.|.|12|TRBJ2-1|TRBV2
CAGRDKFNEQFF
TGTGCCGGCCGGGACAAATTCAATGAGCAGTTCTTC
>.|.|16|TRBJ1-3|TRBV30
CAWTREVPRLGNTIYF
TGTGCCTGGACCAGGGAGGTACCGCGGCTCGGAAACACCATATATTTT
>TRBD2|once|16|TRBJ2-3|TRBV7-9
CASSLVLAESTDTQYF
TGTGCCAGCAGCTTAGTGCTAGCGGAGAGCACAGATACGCAGTATTTT
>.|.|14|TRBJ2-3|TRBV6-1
CASREGLPRDTQYF
TGTGCCAGCAGGGAGGGGCTCCCCAGAGATACGCAGTATTTT
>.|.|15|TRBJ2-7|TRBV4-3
CASSQGRRERDEQYF
TGCGCCAGCAGCCAAGGTAGACGGGAGAGGGACGAGCAGTACTTC
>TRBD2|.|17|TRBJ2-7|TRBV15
CATSRARYGRAVYEQYF
TGTGCCACCAGCAGAGCCAGATACGGGAGGGCCGTTTACGAGCAGTACTTC
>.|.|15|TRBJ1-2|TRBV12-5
CASGPPPVSGYGYTF
TGTGCTAGTGGCCCACCCCCCGTGAGTGGCTATGGCTACACCTTC
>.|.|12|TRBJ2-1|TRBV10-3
CATRTGDNEQFF
TGTGCCACCAGGACGGGGGACAATGAGCAGTTCTTC